This entry concerns a single TCR beta chain. This CDR3 spans 15 amino acids. The V gene end was trimmed by 3 bases and the J gene end by 10 bases; junction bases not matched to a gene: 10. The entry originates in a study of T-cell reconstitution after alpha-beta-depleted transplantation in children. The TCRbeta library was prepared with unique molecular identifiers. TCRdb reanalysed the PCR reads using MiXCR and keeps one entry per CDR3 protein. The sample has some 500,000 distinct CDR3 sequences; 15% to 20% are singletons. The TCR sequence derives from a human donor who donated a stem cell graft to a child with acute lymphoblastic leukemia. The rearrangement joins TRBV12-3 or TRBV12-4 to TRBJ2-1; 9 bases agree with TRBD2. This sample comprised PBMCs from the stem cell graft donor, obtained from the stem cell graft. The DNA for the CDR3 is TGTGCCAGCAGTTTCCTGGCGGGAGGGCCGAGGGAGCAGTTCTTC. Amino acids: CASSFLAGGPREQFF.